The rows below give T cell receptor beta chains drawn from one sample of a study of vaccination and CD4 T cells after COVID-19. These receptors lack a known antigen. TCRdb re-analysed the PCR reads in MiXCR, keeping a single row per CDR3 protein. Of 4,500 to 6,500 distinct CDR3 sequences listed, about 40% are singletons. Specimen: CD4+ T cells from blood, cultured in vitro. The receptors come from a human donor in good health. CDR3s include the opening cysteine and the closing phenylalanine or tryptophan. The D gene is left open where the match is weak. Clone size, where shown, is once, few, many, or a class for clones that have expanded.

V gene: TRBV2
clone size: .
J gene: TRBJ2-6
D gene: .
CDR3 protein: CASRAEIRGTSGANVLTF
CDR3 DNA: TGTGCCAGCAGGGCCGAAATAAGGGGGACCTCTGGGGCCAACGTCCTGACTTTC

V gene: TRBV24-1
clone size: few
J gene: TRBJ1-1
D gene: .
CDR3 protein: CATAGEGMTEAFF
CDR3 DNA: TGTGCCACTGCCGGCGAGGGAATGACTGAAGCTTTCTTT

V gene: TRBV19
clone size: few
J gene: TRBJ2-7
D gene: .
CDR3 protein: CASSPQGYEQYF
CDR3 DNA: TGTGCCAGTAGCCCGCAGGGTTACGAGCAGTACTTC

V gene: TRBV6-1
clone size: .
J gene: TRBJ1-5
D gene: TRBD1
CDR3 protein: CASRLQGGNNQPQHF
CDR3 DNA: TGTGCCAGCAGACTCCAGGGGGGTAACAATCAGCCCCAGCATTTT

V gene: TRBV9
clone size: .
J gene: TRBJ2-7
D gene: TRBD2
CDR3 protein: CASSPGIAGTYEQYF
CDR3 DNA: TGTGCCAGCAGCCCGGGGATAGCGGGGACCTACGAGCAGTACTTC

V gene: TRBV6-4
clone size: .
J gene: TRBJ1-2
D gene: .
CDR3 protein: CASSPGGGNYGYTF
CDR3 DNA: TGTGCCAGCAGCCCAGGAGGTGGTAACTATGGCTACACCTTC

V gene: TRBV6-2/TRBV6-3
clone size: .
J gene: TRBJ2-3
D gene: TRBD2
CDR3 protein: CASSWTSGSTDTQYF
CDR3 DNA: TGTGCCAGCAGTTGGACTAGCGGTAGCACAGATACGCAGTATTTT

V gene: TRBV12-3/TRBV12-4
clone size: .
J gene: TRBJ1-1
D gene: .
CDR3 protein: CASSFGGGTEAFF
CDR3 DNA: TGTGCCAGCAGTTTCGGAGGGGGCACTGAAGCTTTCTTT

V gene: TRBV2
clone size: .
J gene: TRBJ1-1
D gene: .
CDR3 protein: CASSLIHRDPEAFF
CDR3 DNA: TGTGCCAGCAGCCTGATCCACCGGGACCCTGAAGCTTTCTTT

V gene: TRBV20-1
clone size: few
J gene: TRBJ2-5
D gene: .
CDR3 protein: CSARESWETQYF
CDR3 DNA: TGCAGTGCTAGAGAGAGTTGGGAGACCCAGTACTTC

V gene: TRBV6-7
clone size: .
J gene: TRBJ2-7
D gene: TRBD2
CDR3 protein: CASSSPPGGGPEQYF
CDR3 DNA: TGTGCCAGCAGTTCCCCCCCGGGGGGTGGCCCCGAGCAGTACTTC

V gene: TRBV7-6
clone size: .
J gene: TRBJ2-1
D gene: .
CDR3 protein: CVSSTHSGGQSSYNEQFF
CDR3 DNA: TGTGTCAGCAGTACACATTCGGGTGGCCAAAGCTCCTACAATGAGCAGTTCTTC

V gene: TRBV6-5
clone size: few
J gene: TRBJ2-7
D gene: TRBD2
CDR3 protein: CASSYGTSGYSYEQYF
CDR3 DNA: TGTGCCAGCAGTTACGGGACTAGCGGGTACTCCTACGAGCAGTACTTC

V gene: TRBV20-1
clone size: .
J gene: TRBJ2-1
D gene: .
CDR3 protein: CSAEDRSSYNEQFF
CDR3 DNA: TGCAGTGCCGAGGACAGAAGCTCCTACAATGAGCAGTTCTTC

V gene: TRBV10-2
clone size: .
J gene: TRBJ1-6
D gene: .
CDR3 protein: CASTPGPAVAPLHF
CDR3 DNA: TGCGCCAGCACCCCCGGCCCGGCGGTTGCACCCCTCCACTTT

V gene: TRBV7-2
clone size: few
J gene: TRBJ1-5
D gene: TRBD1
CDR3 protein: CASSKDRGPDQPQHF
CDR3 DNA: TGTGCCAGCAGCAAGGACAGGGGGCCTGATCAGCCCCAGCATTTT

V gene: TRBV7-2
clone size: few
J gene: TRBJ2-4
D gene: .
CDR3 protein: CASSRREGPKAQYF
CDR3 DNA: TGTGCCAGCAGCCGCAGGGAAGGGCCCAAGGCTCAGTACTTC

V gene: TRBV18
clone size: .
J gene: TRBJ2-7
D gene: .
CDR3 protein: CASSPPGGSEQYF
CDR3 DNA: TGTGCCAGCTCACCACCGGGGGGCTCCGAGCAGTACTTC

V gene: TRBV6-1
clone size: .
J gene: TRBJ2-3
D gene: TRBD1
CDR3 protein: CASSLLGTVTDTQYF
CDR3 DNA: TGTGCCAGCAGCCTCCTGGGGACAGTCACAGATACGCAGTATTTT

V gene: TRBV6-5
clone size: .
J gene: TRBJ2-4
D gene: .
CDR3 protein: CASSSPGASQNIQYF
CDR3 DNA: TGTGCCAGCAGTTCGCCAGGGGCGAGTCAAAACATTCAGTACTTC

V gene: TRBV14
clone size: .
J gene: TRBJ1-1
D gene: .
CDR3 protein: CASSPIRVSVAEAFF
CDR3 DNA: TGTGCCAGCAGCCCAATAAGGGTCTCTGTAGCTGAAGCTTTCTTT

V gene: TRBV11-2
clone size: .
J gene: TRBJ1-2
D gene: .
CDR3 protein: CASSLGLGYGYTF
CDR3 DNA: TGTGCCAGCAGCTTAGGCCTGGGGTATGGCTACACCTTC

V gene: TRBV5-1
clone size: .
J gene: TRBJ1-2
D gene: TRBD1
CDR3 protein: CASSKGQTYGYTF
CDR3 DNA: TGCGCCAGCAGCAAGGGACAGACCTATGGCTACACCTTC

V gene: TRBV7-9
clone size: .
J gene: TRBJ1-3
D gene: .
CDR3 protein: CASSSYRLMGNTIYF
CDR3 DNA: TGTGCCAGCAGCTCCTATCGGTTAATGGGAAACACCATATATTTT

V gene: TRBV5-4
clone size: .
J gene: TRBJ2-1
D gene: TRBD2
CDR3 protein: CASRLVAGRFDPGNEQFF
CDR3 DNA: TGTGCCAGCAGGTTGGTAGCGGGAAGATTCGACCCTGGGAATGAGCAGTTCTTC

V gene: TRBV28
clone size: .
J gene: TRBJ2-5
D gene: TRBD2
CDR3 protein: CASNSPTTSGGAQETQYF
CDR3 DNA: TGTGCCAGCAATTCACCCACAACTAGCGGGGGAGCCCAAGAGACCCAGTACTTC

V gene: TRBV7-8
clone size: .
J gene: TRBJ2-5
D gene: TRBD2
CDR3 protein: CASSLGSSGRYETQYF
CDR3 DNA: TGTGCCAGCAGCTTAGGGTCTAGCGGGAGATACGAGACCCAGTACTTC

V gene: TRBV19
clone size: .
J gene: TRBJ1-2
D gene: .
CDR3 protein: CASGTSSNYGYTF
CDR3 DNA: TGTGCTAGTGGGACTAGTTCTAACTATGGCTACACCTTC